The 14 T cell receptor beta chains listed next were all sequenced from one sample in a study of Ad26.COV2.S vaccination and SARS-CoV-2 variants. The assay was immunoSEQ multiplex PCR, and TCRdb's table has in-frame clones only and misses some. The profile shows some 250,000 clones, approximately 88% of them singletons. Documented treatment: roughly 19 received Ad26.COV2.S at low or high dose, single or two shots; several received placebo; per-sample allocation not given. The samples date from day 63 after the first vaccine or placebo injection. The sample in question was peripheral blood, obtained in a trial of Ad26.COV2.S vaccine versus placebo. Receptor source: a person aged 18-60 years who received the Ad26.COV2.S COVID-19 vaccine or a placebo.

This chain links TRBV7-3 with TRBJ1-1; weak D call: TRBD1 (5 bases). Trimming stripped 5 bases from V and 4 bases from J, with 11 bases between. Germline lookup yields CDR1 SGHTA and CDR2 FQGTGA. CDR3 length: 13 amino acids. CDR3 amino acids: CASSQIDSTEAFF. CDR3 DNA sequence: TGTGCCAGCAGCCAAATCGACAGCACTGAAGCTTTCTTT.

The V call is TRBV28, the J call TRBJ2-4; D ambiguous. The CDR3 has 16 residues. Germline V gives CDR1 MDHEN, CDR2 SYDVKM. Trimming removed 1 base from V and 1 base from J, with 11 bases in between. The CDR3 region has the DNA TGTGCCAGCAGTTTATTTGCCCTGGGGGCCAAAAACATTCAGTACTTC. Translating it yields CASSLFALGAKNIQYF.

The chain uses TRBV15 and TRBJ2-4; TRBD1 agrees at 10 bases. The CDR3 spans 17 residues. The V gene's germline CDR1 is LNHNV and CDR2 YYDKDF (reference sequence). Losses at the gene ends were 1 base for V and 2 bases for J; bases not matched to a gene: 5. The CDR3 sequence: CATSRGTGGLSKNIQYF. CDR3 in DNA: TGTGCCACCAGCAGAGGGACAGGGGGGTTGTCCAAAAACATTCAGTACTTC. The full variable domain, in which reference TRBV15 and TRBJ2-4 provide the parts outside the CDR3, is DAMVIQNPRYQVTQFGKPVTLSCSQTLNHNVMYWYQQKSSQAPKLLFHYYDKDFNNEADTPDNFQSRRPNTSFCFLDIRSPGLGDTAMYLCATSRGTGGLSKNIQYFGAGTRLSVL.

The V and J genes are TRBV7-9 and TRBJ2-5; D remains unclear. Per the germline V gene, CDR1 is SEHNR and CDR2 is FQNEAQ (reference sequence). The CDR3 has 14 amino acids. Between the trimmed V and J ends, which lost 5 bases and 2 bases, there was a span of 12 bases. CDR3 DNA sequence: TGTGCCAGCAGCCCTCGGACGGATCAAGAGACCCAGTACTTC. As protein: CASSPRTDQETQYF.

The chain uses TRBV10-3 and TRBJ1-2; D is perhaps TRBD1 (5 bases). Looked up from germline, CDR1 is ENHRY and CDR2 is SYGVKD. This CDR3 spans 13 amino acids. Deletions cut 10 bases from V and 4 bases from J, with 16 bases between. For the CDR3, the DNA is TGTGCCACGGGGGACGACTGGAGCTATGGCTACACCTTC. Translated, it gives CATGDDWSYGYTF.

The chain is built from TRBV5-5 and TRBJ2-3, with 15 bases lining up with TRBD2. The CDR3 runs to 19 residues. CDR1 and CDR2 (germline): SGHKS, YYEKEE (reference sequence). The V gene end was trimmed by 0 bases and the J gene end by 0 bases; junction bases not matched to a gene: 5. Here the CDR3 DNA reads TGTGCCAGCAGCTTGGTAGGACTAGCGGGGGGGCCGAGCACAGATACGCAGTATTTT. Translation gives CASSLVGLAGGPSTDTQYF. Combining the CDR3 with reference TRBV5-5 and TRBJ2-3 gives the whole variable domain DAGVTQSPTHLIKTRGQQVTLRCSPISGHKSVSWYQQVLGQGPQFIFQYYEKEERGRGNFPDRFSARQFPNYSSELNVNALLLGDSALYLCASSLVGLAGGPSTDTQYFGPGTRLTVL.

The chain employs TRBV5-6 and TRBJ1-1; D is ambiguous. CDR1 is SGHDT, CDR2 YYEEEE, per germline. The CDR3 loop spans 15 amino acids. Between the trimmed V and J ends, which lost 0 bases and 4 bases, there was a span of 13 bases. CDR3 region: CASSLDMVGSTEAFF. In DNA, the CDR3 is TGTGCCAGCAGCTTGGATATGGTGGGGTCCACTGAAGCTTTCTTT.

DNA of the CDR3: TGTGCCAGCACCCGAGGGAGGGGAAGGCTGACTGAAGCTTTCTTT. Encoded protein: CASTRGRGRLTEAFF. J is TRBJ1-1 and V is TRBV3-1 (or the pseudogene TRBV3-2); possibly TRBD1 for D (5 bases). This CDR3 contains 15 residues. Germline V gives CDR1 LGHDT, CDR2 YNNKEL (reference sequence). Trimming left V 7 bases short and J 5 bases short, with 20 bases between.

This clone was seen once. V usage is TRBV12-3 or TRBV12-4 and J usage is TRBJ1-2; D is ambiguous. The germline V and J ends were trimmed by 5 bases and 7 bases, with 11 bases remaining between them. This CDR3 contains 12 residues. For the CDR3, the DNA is TGTGCCAGCAGTGTTGCTCGGGGTGGCTACACCTTC. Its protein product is CASSVARGGYTF.

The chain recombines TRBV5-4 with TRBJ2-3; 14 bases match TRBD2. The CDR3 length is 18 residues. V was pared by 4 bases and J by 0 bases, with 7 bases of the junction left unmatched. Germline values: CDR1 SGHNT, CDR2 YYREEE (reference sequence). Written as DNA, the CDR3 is TGTGCCAGCAGCCAGGGACTAGCGGGGGTCCCGAGCACAGATACGCAGTATTTT. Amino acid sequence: CASSQGLAGVPSTDTQYF.

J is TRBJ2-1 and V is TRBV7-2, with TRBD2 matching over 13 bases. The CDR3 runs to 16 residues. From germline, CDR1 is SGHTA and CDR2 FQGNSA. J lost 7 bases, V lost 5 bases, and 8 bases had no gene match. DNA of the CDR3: TGTGCCAGCAGCGGCGGGACTAGCGGGATAATAAATGAGCAGTTCTTC. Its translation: CASSGGTSGIINEQFF.

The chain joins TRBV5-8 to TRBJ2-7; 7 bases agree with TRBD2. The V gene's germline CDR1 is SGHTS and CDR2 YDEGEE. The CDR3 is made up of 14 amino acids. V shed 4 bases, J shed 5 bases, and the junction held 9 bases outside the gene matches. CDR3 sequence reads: CASSQGLVSDEQYF. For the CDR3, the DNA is TGTGCCAGCAGCCAAGGACTAGTCAGCGACGAGCAGTACTTC.

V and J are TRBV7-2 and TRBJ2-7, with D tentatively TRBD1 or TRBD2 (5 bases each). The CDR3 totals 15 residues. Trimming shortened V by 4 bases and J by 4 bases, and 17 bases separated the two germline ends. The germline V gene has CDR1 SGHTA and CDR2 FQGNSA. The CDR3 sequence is CASSYWDPTRYEQYF. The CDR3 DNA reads TGTGCCAGCAGCTACTGGGACCCGACGAGGTACGAGCAGTACTTC.

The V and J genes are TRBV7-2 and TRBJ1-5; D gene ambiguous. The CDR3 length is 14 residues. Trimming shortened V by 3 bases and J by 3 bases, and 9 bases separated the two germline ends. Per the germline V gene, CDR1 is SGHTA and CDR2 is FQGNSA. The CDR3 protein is CASSFGPINQPQHF. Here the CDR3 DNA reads TGTGCCAGCAGCTTTGGGCCGATCAATCAGCCCCAGCATTTT.